The 10 T cell receptor beta chains presented below share a single source sample, sequenced in a study of blood T cell repertoires in COVID-19. The assay was immunoSEQ multiplex PCR, and TCRdb's table has in-frame clones only and misses some. The sample consists of approximately 260,000 clones, approximately 79% of them appearing once. Sequencing was carried out using peripheral blood. The receptors were gathered from a woman aged 80 or over with active or convalescent COVID-19.

The chain recombines TRBV30 with TRBJ1-2, with D uncertain. From germline, CDR1 is GTSNPN and CDR2 SVGIG (reference sequence). The CDR3 loop spans 13 amino acids. V shed 2 bases and J shed 1 base, with 8 bases lying between them. DNA of the CDR3: TGTGCCTGGAGTCTCAGTTTTAACTATGGCTACACCTTC. Translated: CAWSLSFNYGYTF.

The chain joins TRBV7-4 to TRBJ1-5, with D perhaps matching TRBD1 (5 bases). Looked up from germline, CDR1 is SGHVT and CDR2 is SQSDAQ. With 2 bases removed from V and 3 bases from J, the gap between germline ends came to 20 bases. The CDR3 has 18 residues. In DNA form, the CDR3 reads TGTGCCAGCAGCTTATTTATCCAGGGTAGTAAGGACAATCAGCCCCAGCATTTT. It encodes CASSLFIQGSKDNQPQHF.

This chain connects TRBV4-1 to TRBJ1-2; 7 bases are a match to TRBD1. The CDR3 loop spans 16 amino acids. The V gene's germline CDR1 is MGHRA and CDR2 YSYEKL. Trimming cost V 0 bases and J 4 bases; bases outside gene matches: 8. CDR3 amino acids: CASSQDRGQLSYGYTF. The CDR3 bases are TGCGCCAGCAGCCAAGATAGGGGACAGCTCTCCTATGGCTACACCTTC.

The gene calls are TRBV7-2 and TRBJ2-7, with 9 bases aligning to TRBD1. The junction had 8 bases not matched to a gene; V was cut back by 0 bases and J by 2 bases. The CDR3 is 17 residues long. Per the germline V gene, CDR1 is SGHTA and CDR2 is FQGNSA. The CDR3 nucleotides are TGTGCCAGCAGCTTAGCGTCTGGACAGGGGCCGACCTACGAGCAGTACTTC. This codes for CASSLASGQGPTYEQYF.

The chain uses TRBV30 and TRBJ1-2, with 8 positions matching TRBD1. The CDR3 length is 12 residues. From germline, CDR1 is GTSNPN and CDR2 SVGIG (reference sequence). Germline trimming cut 5 bases from V and 3 bases from J; bases unmatched to any gene: 2. The chain's CDR3 is CAWLTGDYGYTF. CDR3 nucleotides: TGTGCCTGGCTGACAGGGGACTATGGCTACACCTTC.

This clone appeared a single time. V is TRBV28 and J is TRBJ2-7, with TRBD1 matching over 10 bases. The CDR3 is made up of 16 amino acids. With V trimmed by 2 bases and J by 3 bases, 7 bases remained unmatched. Germline assignment: CDR1 MDHEN and CDR2 SYDVKM. The CDR3, as DNA: TGTGCCAGCAGTTTAATAGGAGGGACAGGGGACTACGAGCAGTACTTC. It codes for CASSLIGGTGDYEQYF.

This chain uses TRBV3-1 (or the pseudogene TRBV3-2) with TRBJ2-1; TRBD2 is a possible D gene (5 bases). Between the trimmed V and J ends, which lost 1 base and 5 bases, there was a span of 12 bases. Germline values: CDR1 LGHDT, CDR2 YNNKEL (reference sequence). The CDR3 contains 15 residues. The DNA of the CDR3 is TGTGCCAGCAGCCAAGCAGGCGGGCCAAACAATGAGCAGTTCTTC. Translating gives CASSQAGGPNNEQFF.

The chain has TRBV6-5 and TRBJ1-4; TRBD1 aligns across 10 bases. The CDR3 sequence is 12 residues long. The germline V gene encodes CDR1 MNHEY and CDR2 SVGAGI. The CDR3 protein is CATGTGAEKLFF. The CDR3 coding sequence is TGTGCAACCGGGACAGGGGCTGAAAAACTGTTTTTT.

The chain is built from TRBV7-9 and TRBJ2-3; a possible D gene is TRBD2 (5 bases). The CDR3 is 15 residues long. Trimming took 5 bases from V and 1 from J, leaving 13 bases between them. CDR1 and CDR2 (germline): SEHNR, FQNEAQ (reference sequence). The CDR3 DNA follows: TGTGCCAGCAGCCCACCGGGGATCGGCACAGATACGCAGTATTTT. Translated: CASSPPGIGTDTQYF.

V is TRBV12-3 or TRBV12-4 and J is TRBJ2-7, with D unclear. V was cut by 3 bases and J by 5 bases, with 5 bases left in between. The CDR3 contains 11 residues. Written as DNA, the CDR3 is TGTGCCAGCAGTTTGTATCACGAGCAGTACTTC. This codes for CASSLYHEQYF.